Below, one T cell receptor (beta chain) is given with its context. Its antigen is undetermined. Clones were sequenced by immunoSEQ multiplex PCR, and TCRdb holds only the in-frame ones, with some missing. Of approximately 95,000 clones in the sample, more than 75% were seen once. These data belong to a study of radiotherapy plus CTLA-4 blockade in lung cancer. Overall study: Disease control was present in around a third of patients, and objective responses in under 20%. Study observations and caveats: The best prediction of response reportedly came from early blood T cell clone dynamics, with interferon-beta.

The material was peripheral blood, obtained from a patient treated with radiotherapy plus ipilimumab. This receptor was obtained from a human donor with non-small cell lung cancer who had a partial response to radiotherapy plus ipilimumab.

The CDR3 nucleotides read TGTGCCAGCAGCTTAGAGGGACAGGGTCTTTATGGCTACACCTTC. It is translated as CASSLEGQGLYGYTF. The V call is TRBV7-6, the J call TRBJ1-2; 9 bases map to TRBD1. V gave up 1 base and J gave up 5 bases; unmatched junction bases: 5. Per the germline V gene, CDR1 is SGHVS and CDR2 is FNYEAQ. CDR3 length: 15 amino acids. Full variable domain (missing parts from reference TRBV7-6 and TRBJ1-2): GAGVSQSPRYKVTKRGQDVALRCDPISGHVSLYWYRQALGQGPEFLTYFNYEAQQDKSGLPNDRFSAERPEGSISTLTIQRTEQRDSAMYRCASSLEGQGLYGYTFGSGTRLTVV.